The clone carrying this TCR beta chain was detected many times. This specimen belongs to a study of patients and donors after allogeneic stem cell transplantation. V lost 2 bases and J 1 base, leaving 9 bases between the germline ends. This CDR3 has 15 amino acids. MiXCR, run by TCRdb on the RT-PCR reads, gives a single entry per CDR3 protein. The sample has 920,000 or so distinct CDR3 sequences, 18% seen once. The origin of this receptor is a human donor who was either an allogeneic HSCT recipient or a stem cell or donor lymphocyte infusion donor (not recorded which). It is not recorded whose cells these are; they may come from a transplant donor. The chain combines TRBV12-3 or TRBV12-4 with TRBJ1-5; D is ambiguous. Sequencing used blood, either unsorted or a sorted T cell fraction (not recorded which). The CDR3 DNA sequence: TGTGCCAGCAGTTTATCTGGGAGGAGCAATCAGCCCCAGCATTTT. Translating it yields CASSLSGRSNQPQHF.